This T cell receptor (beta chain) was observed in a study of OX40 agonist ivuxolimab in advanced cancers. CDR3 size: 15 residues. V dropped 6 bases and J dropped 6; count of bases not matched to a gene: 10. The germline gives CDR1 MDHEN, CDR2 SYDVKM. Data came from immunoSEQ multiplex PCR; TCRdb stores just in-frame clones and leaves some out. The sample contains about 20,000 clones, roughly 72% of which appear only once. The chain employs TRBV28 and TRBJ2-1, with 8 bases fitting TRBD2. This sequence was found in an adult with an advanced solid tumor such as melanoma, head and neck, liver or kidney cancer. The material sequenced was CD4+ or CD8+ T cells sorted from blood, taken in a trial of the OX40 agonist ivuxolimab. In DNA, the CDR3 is TGTGCCAGCAGACTCGGGGGGGCCTTAGCCAATGAGCAGTTCTTC. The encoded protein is CASRLGGALANEQFF.